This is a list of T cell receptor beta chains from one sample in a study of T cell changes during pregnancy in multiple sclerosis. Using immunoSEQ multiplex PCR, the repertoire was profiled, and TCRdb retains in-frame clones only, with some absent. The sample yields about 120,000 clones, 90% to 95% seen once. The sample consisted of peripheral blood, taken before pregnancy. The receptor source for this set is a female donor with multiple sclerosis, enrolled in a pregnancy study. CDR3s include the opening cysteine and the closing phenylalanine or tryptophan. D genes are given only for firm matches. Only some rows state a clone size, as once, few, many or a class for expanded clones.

cdr3_nt: TGTGCCAGCAGCAAAGGCAGTATTTATGGCTACACCTTC
cdr3_aa: CASSKGSIYGYTF
j_call: TRBJ1-2
clone_size: .
d_call: .
v_call: TRBV21-1

cdr3_nt: TGTGCCAGCTCACGAGACAGGCGGGTGAACACTGAAGCTTTCTTT
cdr3_aa: CASSRDRRVNTEAFF
j_call: TRBJ1-1
clone_size: once
d_call: .
v_call: TRBV18

cdr3_nt: TGTGCCAGCAGCCCGCCAAGCGGGGGGCTGGAGACCCAGTACTTC
cdr3_aa: CASSPPSGGLETQYF
j_call: TRBJ2-5
clone_size: .
d_call: TRBD2
v_call: TRBV5-4

cdr3_nt: TGTACTACTGCGCACTATGGCTACACCTTC
cdr3_aa: CTTAHYGYTF
j_call: TRBJ1-2
clone_size: .
d_call: .
v_call: TRBV5-6

cdr3_nt: TGTGCCAGCAGCCAAGCCCTCCTAGCGGGGATCTCCTACGAGCAGTACTTC
cdr3_aa: CASSQALLAGISYEQYF
j_call: TRBJ2-7
clone_size: .
d_call: TRBD2
v_call: TRBV14

cdr3_nt: TGTGCCAGCAGTGAAGAAATGGTAGGGGCCTCCTTTATGAACACTGAAGCTTTCTTT
cdr3_aa: CASSEEMVGASFMNTEAFF
j_call: TRBJ1-1
clone_size: .
d_call: .
v_call: TRBV6-1

cdr3_nt: TGTGCCAGCAGCTTCAGCGGTTCTCAGCCCCAGCATTTT
cdr3_aa: CASSFSGSQPQHF
j_call: TRBJ1-5
clone_size: once
d_call: .
v_call: TRBV7-2

cdr3_nt: TGTGCCAGCAGCCTCGAAGGGAGAGGCGGCTACACCTTC
cdr3_aa: CASSLEGRGGYTF
j_call: TRBJ1-2
clone_size: .
d_call: .
v_call: TRBV7-3

cdr3_nt: TGCGCCAGCAGCCAAGGCAGGGAAGCTTTCTTT
cdr3_aa: CASSQGREAFF
j_call: TRBJ1-1
clone_size: .
d_call: .
v_call: TRBV4-1

cdr3_nt: TGTGCCAGCAGTCCGGGAGGGGGGAACACTGAAGCTTTCTTT
cdr3_aa: CASSPGGGNTEAFF
j_call: TRBJ1-1
clone_size: .
d_call: .
v_call: TRBV25-1

cdr3_nt: TGTGCCTGGAATGGACAGACGCCCTACGAGCAGTACTTC
cdr3_aa: CAWNGQTPYEQYF
j_call: TRBJ2-7
clone_size: .
d_call: .
v_call: TRBV30

cdr3_nt: TGTGCCAGCAGCTTGGGCGAGGGGGCGCTGGGCTACACCTTC
cdr3_aa: CASSLGEGALGYTF
j_call: TRBJ1-2
clone_size: .
d_call: TRBD1
v_call: TRBV5-6

cdr3_nt: TGCAGCGTTGAACTCGGGGATGCTAACTATGGCTACACCTTC
cdr3_aa: CSVELGDANYGYTF
j_call: TRBJ1-2
clone_size: .
d_call: .
v_call: TRBV29-1

cdr3_nt: TGTGCCAGCAGAATCTCTAGCAATCAGCCCCAGCATTTT
cdr3_aa: CASRISSNQPQHF
j_call: TRBJ1-5
clone_size: .
d_call: .
v_call: TRBV6-5

cdr3_nt: TGTGCCAGCAGTGAAGGTCTAGAGCAAGAGACCCAGTACTTC
cdr3_aa: CASSEGLEQETQYF
j_call: TRBJ2-5
clone_size: .
d_call: .
v_call: TRBV6-1

cdr3_nt: TGTGCCAGCAGCTTAAAGACAGGGGATTACAATGAGCAGTTCTTC
cdr3_aa: CASSLKTGDYNEQFF
j_call: TRBJ2-1
clone_size: .
d_call: TRBD1
v_call: TRBV7-3

cdr3_nt: TGTGCCAGCAGTTTCCGCGCGGGGCGGAGCTCCTACAATGAGCAGTTCTTC
cdr3_aa: CASSFRAGRSSYNEQFF
j_call: TRBJ2-1
clone_size: .
d_call: .
v_call: TRBV27

cdr3_nt: TGTGCCAGCAGCGTAGACGGGGGGAAAACTGAAGCTTTCTTT
cdr3_aa: CASSVDGGKTEAFF
j_call: TRBJ1-1
clone_size: .
d_call: .
v_call: TRBV9

cdr3_nt: TGTGCCAGCGGGTTCGGGGAGACCCAGTACTTC
cdr3_aa: CASGFGETQYF
j_call: TRBJ2-5
clone_size: .
d_call: .
v_call: TRBV7-3

cdr3_nt: TGTGCCATCAGTGAGACACCAAAGGGGACTAGCGGGGCTGAGCAGTTCTTC
cdr3_aa: CAISETPKGTSGAEQFF
j_call: TRBJ2-1
clone_size: .
d_call: TRBD2
v_call: TRBV10-3

cdr3_nt: TGCAGCGTTCCGGGACTCAGAATGGGGACCCAGTACTTC
cdr3_aa: CSVPGLRMGTQYF
j_call: TRBJ2-5
clone_size: .
d_call: .
v_call: TRBV29-1

cdr3_nt: TGCGCCAGCAGTGAGTCTCGGACAGGGGGCCAAGAGACCCAGTACTTC
cdr3_aa: CASSESRTGGQETQYF
j_call: TRBJ2-5
clone_size: .
d_call: TRBD1
v_call: TRBV10-1